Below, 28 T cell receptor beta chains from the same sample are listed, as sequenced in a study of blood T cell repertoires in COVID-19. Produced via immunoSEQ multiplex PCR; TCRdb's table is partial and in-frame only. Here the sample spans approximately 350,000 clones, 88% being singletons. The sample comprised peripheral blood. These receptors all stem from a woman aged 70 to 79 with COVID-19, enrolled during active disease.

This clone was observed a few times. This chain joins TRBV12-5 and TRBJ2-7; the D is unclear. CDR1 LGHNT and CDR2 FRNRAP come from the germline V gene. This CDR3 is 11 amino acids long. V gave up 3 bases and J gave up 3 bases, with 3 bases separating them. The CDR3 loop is CASGFHYEQYF. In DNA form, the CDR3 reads TGTGCTAGTGGTTTTCACTACGAGCAGTACTTC.

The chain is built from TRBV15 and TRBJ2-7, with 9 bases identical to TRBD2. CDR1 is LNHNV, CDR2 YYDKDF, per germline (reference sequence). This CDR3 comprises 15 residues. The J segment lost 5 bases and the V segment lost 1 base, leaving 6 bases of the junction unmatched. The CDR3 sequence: CATSRGSGGGDEQYF. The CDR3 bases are TGTGCCACCAGCAGAGGTAGCGGGGGTGGCGACGAGCAGTACTTC.

The CDR3 DNA reads as TGTGCCAGCAGCCTACTTAACTCGGGTGGCTACACCTTC. It codes for CASSLLNSGGYTF. The J gene is TRBJ1-2, the V gene TRBV25-1; D gene unclear. The CDR3 loop spans 13 amino acids. The germline V gene has CDR1 MGHDK and CDR2 SYGVNS. The V end lost 6 bases, the J end lost 7 bases, and 15 bases lay between the germline ends.

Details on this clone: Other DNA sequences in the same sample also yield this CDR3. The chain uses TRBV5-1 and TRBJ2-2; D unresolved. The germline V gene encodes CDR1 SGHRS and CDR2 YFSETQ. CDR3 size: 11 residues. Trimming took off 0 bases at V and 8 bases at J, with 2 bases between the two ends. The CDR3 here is CASSLAGELFF. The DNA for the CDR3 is TGCGCCAGCAGCTTGGCGGGGGAGCTGTTTTTT.

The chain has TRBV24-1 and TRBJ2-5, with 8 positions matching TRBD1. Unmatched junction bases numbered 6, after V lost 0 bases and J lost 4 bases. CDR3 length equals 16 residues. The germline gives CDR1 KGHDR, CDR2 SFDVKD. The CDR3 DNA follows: TGTGCCACCAGTGATTTGGACAGGGGCCCAGGAGAGACCCAGTACTTC. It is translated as CATSDLDRGPGETQYF.

DNA for the CDR3: TGCGCCAGCGGTCAGGGTAAAGAAACGGGCCATGAAAAACTGTTTTTT. It encodes CASGQGKETGHEKLFF. The chain joins TRBV10-2 to TRBJ1-4, with D tentatively TRBD1 (5 bases). V lost 8 bases and J lost 6, with 22 bases in between. CDR3 size: 16 residues. The germline CDR1 and CDR2 sequences are WSHSY and SAAADI.

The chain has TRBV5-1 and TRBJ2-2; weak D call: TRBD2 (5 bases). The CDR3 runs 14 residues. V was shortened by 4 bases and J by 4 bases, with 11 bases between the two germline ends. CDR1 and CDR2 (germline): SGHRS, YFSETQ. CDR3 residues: CASSDYGFTGELFF. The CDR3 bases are TGCGCCAGCAGCGACTACGGCTTCACCGGGGAGCTGTTTTTT.

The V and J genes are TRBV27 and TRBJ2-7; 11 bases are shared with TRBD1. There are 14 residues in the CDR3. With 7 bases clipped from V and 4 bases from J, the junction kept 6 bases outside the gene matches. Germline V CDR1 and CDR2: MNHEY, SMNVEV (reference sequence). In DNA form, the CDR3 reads TGTGCCAGCACATGGACAGGGGGCGGGTACGAGCAGTACTTC. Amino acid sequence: CASTWTGGGYEQYF.

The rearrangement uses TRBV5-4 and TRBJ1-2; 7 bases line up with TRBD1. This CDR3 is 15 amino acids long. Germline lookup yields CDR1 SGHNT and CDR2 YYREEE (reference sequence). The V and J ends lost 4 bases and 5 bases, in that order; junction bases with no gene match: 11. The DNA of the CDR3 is TGTGCCAGCAGCCACTCTGACAGGGTTCAGTATGGCTACACCTTC. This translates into CASSHSDRVQYGYTF.

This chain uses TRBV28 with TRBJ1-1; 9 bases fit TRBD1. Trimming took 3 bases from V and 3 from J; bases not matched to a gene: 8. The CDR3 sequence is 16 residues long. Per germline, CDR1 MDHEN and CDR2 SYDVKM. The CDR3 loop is CASSFPGTGLHTEAFF. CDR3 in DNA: TGTGCCAGCAGTTTCCCCGGGACAGGGTTGCACACTGAAGCTTTCTTT.

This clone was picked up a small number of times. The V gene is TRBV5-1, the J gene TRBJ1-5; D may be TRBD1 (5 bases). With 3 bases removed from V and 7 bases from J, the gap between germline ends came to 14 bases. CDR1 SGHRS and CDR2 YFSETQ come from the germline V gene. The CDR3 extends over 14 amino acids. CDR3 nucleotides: TGCGCCAGCAGCTCGGGGGAGGGCAGCCAGCCCCAGCATTTT. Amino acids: CASSSGEGSQPQHF.

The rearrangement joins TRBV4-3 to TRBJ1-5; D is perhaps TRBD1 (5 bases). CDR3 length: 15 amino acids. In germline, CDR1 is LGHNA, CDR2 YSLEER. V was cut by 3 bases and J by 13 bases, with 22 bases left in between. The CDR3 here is CASSHSVAERGPQHF. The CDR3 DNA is TGCGCCAGCAGCCATTCCGTGGCGGAAAGGGGCCCACAGCATTTT.

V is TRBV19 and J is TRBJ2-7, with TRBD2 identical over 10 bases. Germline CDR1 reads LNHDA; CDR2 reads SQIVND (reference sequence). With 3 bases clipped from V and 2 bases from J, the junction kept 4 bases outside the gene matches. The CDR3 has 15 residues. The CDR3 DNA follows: TGTGCCAGTAGTATGCTAGCGGGGGAAGCCTACGAGCAGTACTTC. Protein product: CASSMLAGEAYEQYF. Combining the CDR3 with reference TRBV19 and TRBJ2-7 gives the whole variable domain DGGITQSPKYLFRKEGQNVTLSCEQNLNHDAMYWYRQDPGQGLRLIYYSQIVNDFQKGDIAEGYSVSREKKESFPLTVTSAQKNPTAFYLCASSMLAGEAYEQYFGPGTRLTVT.

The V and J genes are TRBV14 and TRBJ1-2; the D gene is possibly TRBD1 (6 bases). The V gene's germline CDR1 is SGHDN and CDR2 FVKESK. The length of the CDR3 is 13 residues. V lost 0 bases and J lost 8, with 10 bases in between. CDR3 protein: CASSQEGAVGYTF. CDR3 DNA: TGTGCCAGCAGCCAAGAGGGGGCGGTCGGCTACACCTTC.

CDR3 sequence reads: CASSSPGTGAYEQYF. The DNA of the CDR3 is TGTGCCAGCAGTAGCCCCGGGACAGGGGCCTACGAGCAGTACTTC. V is TRBV6-5 and J is TRBJ2-7; TRBD1 agrees at 10 bases. The CDR3 consists of 15 residues. V lost 5 bases and J lost 2; bases outside the gene matches: 6. Germline loops: CDR1 MNHEY, CDR2 SVGAGI.

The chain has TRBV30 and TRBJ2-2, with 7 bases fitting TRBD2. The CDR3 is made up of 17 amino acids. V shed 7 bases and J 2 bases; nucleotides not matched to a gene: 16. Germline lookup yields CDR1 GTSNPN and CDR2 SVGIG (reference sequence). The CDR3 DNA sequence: TGTGCCTCCCCTGAGTTGCGCGGGGGACCTAACACCGGGGAGCTGTTTTTT. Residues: CASPELRGGPNTGELFF.

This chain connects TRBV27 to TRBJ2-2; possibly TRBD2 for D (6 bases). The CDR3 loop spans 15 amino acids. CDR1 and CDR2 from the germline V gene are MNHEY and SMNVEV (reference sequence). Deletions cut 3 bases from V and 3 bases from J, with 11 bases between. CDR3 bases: TGTGCCAGCAGTTTCGGACTACCGTACACCGGGGAGCTGTTTTTT. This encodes CASSFGLPYTGELFF.

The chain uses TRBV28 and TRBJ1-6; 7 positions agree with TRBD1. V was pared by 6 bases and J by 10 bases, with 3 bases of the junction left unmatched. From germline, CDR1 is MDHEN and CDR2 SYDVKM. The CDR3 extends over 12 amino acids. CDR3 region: CASRDRDSPLHF. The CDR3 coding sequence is TGTGCCAGCAGAGACAGGGACTCACCCCTCCACTTT.

This CDR3 is CASSPDYNRSPLHF. CDR3 in DNA: TGTGCCAGCAGCCCGGACTACAACCGGTCACCCCTCCACTTT. This rearrangement joins TRBV3-1 (or the pseudogene TRBV3-2) to TRBJ1-6; unclear D gene. The CDR3 is made up of 14 amino acids. From germline, CDR1 is LGHDT and CDR2 YNNKEL (reference sequence). Trimming removed 4 bases from V and 10 bases from J, with 14 bases in between.

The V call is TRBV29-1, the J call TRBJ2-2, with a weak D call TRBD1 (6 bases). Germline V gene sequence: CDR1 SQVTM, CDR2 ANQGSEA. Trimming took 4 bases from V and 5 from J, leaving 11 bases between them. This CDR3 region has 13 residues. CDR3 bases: TGCAGCGTTGGGACAGTAATGACCGGGGAGCTGTTTTTT. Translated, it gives CSVGTVMTGELFF.

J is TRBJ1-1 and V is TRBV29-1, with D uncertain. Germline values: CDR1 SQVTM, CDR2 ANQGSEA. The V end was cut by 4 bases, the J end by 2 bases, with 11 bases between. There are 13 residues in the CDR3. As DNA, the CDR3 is TGCAGCGTTGCTGCCACTCACAACACTGAAGCTTTCTTT. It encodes CSVAATHNTEAFF. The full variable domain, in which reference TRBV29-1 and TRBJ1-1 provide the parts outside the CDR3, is SAVISQKPSRDICQRGTSLTIQCQVDSQVTMMFWYRQQPGQSLTLIATANQGSEATYESGFVIDKFPISRPNLTFSTLTVSNMSPEDSSIYLCSVAATHNTEAFFGQGTRLTVV.

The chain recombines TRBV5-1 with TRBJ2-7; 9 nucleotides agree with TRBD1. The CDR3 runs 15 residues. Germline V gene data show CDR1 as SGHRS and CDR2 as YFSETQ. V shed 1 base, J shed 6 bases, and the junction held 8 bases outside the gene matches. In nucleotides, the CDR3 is TGCGCCAGCAGCTTGACTAGACAGGGGGGGGGCGAGCAGTACTTC. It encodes CASSLTRQGGGEQYF.

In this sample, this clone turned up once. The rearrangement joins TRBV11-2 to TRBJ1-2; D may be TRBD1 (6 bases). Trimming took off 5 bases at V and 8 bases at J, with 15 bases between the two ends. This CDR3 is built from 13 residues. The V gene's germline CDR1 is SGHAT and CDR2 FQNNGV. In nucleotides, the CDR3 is TGTGCCAGCAGCCCCTCGGGGCAGGGGGGCTACACCTTC. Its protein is CASSPSGQGGYTF.

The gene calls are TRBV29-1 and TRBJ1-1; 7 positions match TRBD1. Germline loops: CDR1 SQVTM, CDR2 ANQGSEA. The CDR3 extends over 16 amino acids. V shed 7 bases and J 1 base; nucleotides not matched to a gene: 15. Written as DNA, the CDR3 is TGCAGCGCCAGAGAGGGGGCATGGGGGGCGAACACTGAAGCTTTCTTT. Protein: CSAREGAWGANTEAFF.

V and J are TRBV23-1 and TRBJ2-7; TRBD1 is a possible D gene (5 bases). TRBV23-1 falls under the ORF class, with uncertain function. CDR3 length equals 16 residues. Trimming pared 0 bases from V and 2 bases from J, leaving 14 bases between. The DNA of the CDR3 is TGCGCCAGCAGTCAATCAGTCAGGGTCCGTACCTACGAGCAGTACTTC. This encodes CASSQSVRVRTYEQYF.

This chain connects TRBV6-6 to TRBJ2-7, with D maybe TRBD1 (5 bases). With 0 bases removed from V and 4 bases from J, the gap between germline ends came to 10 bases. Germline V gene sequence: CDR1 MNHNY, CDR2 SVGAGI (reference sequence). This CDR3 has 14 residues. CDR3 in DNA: TGTGCCAGCAGTTACTCCGACAGTGATTACGAGCAGTACTTC. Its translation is CASSYSDSDYEQYF.

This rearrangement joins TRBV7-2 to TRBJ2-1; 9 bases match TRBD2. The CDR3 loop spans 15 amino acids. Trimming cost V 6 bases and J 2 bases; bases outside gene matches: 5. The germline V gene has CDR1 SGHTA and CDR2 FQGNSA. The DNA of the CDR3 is TGTGCCAGCAGGGCAGCGGGGGGAACCTACAATGAGCAGTTCTTC. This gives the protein CASRAAGGTYNEQFF.

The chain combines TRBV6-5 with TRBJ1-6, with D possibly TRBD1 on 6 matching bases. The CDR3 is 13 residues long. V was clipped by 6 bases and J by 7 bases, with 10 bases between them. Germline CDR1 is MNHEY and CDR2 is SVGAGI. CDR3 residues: CASRDQGNSPLHF. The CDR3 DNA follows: TGTGCCAGCAGGGATCAGGGGAATTCACCCCTCCACTTT.